These T cell receptor beta chains were read from a single sample in a study of graft-versus-host responses after intestinal transplantation. Only in-frame clones appear in the TCRdb table, and some are missing; sequencing was by immunoSEQ multiplex PCR. The sample consists of about 110,000 clones, 85% to 95% of them appearing once. No antigen has been identified for these receptors. The starting material was unstimulated CD8+ T cells sorted from spleen or lymph node cells, obtained before transplant. All receptors come from a human donor who was the organ donor for an intestinal transplant. The conserved cysteine and the conserved F or W are not part of the CDR3 here.

TRBV19,ASSIGRAGYNEQF
TRBV19,ASNKRGGGTGNTIY
TRBV6-5,ASSVREGAEAF
TRBV23-1,ASSRVPGRPSYEQY
TRBV4-3,ASSQIPLGEKTYGYT
TRBV19,ASSILAATYEQY
TRBV6-6,ASTRPTGRNTEAF
TRBV27,ASRPLGTANQPQH
TRBV7-2,ASAVFGGSYEQY
TRBV7-9,ASSLDGRWVEAF
TRBV4-3,ASSQDLGGENYGYT
TRBV21-1,ASSKTSHRGSYEQY
TRBV6-5,ATAAGGAGEQY
TRBV5-1,ASQDSYEQY
TRBV5-8,ASSTDRLNTEAF
TRBV2,ASSGPGDTQY
TRBV27,ASSLRGSGNTIY
TRBV9,ASSVEGQGSYNEQF
TRBV28,ASRGEQY
TRBV6-5,ASSVGLGVEQY
TRBV27,ASSSNMWTGAQH
TRBV27,ASSRRGTNYGYT
TRBV25-1,ASQTGTYEQY
TRBV29-1,SEGQDPDNYGYT
TRBV7-8,ASSLAPDHTATEAF
TRBV6-5,ASSQPSGTRYEQY
TRBV5-4,ASSHESGSGETQY
TRBV6-5,ASSFFGTEQF
TRBV28,ASSLEKHRDRGNYEQY
TRBV5-4,ASSDRDVTDTQY
TRBV7-8,ASSGSGNVEQF
TRBV5-4,ASSLAASYNEQF
TRBV5-1,ASSWTSGSYEQY
TRBV19,ASSTRDSFNQPQH
TRBV5-1,ASSLGQGAYEQY
TRBV7-2,ASSFFGESYNEQF
TRBV6-6,ASTEGEKLF
TRBV27,ASSLHRGDTEAF
TRBV9,ASSSSLGHEQF
TRBV27,ASSLVARGYEQY
TRBV9,ASSEGARRVQQF
TRBV9,ASSVESRTKNYGYT
TRBV29-1,SVVLRNSGNTIY
TRBV6-6,ASSYVEGAGEQY
TRBV25-1,ASSDPRDRRFYGYT
TRBV30,AWSLGTSSTDTQY
TRBV30,AWSRGVTDTQY
TRBV11-3,ASSSSDNLDKRTQY
TRBV28,ASRQTLSNEPQH
TRBV21-1,ASTGGLMNTEAF
TRBV28,ASNQGDIEKLF
TRBV7-2,ASSPGLTSTDTQY
TRBV27,ASSLLPSGSGEQY
TRBV7-8,ASSLTGGGHIEQY
TRBV7-9,ASSLVWRGTDTIY
TRBV6-5,ASSYSTGGEQY
TRBV12-5,ASGPNPGHRAYGYT
TRBV4-1,ASSQVVTDYNYGYT
TRBV30,AWSVTGQSYEQY